The 9 T cell receptor beta chains reported below all come from one sample, sequenced in a study of glioma-infiltrating T cells. The iRepertoire nested amplicon-rescue multiplex PCR amplified TCR alpha and beta CDR3s from RNA. TCRdb re-analysed the multiplex PCR reads in MiXCR, keeping a single row per CDR3 protein. The sample consists of some 180,000 distinct CDR3 sequences, over 25% of them appearing once. Specimen: glioma tissue, nonneoplastic brain tissue, or PBMCs (not recorded which). The source of these receptors is a human donor with low-grade glioma or glioblastoma, undergoing nonglioma brain surgery, or in good health (not recorded which).

Comment on this clonotype: With a much larger clone just one base away, this may be a read error. The V call is TRBV7-2, the J call TRBJ2-1, with 10 bases identical to TRBD2. CDR1 and CDR2 from the germline V gene are SGHTA and FQGNSA. This CDR3 comprises 16 residues. DNA of the CDR3: TGTGCCAGCAGCGGACCTCTAGCGGGAGTTAACAATGAGCAGTCCTTC. It yields the protein CASSGPLAGVNNEQSF.

As for this clonotype: This CDR3 is missing its conserved last phenylalanine or tryptophan, likely due to a read error. The genes are TRBV30 and TRBJ2-1, with 14 bases identical to TRBD2. Germline trimming cut 6 bases from V and 10 bases from J; bases unmatched to any gene: 11. The V gene's germline CDR1 is GTSNPN and CDR2 SVGIG (reference sequence). The CDR3 covers 15 residues. The chain's CDR3 is CACAPGLAGVKEQFL. The CDR3 bases are TGTGCCTGTGCCCCGGGACTAGCGGGAGTAAAGGAGCAGTTCCTC.

This clonotype was seen many times. CDR3 bases: TGCAGTGCGGTGGAGGTAGATACGCAGTATTTT. Its protein is CSAVEVDTQYF. The genes are TRBV20-1 and TRBJ2-3, with a tentative D call TRBD2 (5 bases). The CDR3 runs to 11 residues. V was pared by 6 bases and J by 5 bases, with 9 bases between. Germline CDR1 is DFQATT and CDR2 is SNEGSKA (reference sequence).

The V gene is TRBV3-1, the J gene TRBJ1-1; 9 bases are a match to TRBD1. The germline CDR1 and CDR2 sequences are LGHDT and YNNKEL (reference sequence). The V gene end was trimmed by 4 bases and the J gene end by 4 bases; junction bases not matched to a gene: 1. The CDR3 sequence is 13 residues long. CDR3: CASSRTGATEAFF. CDR3 sequence (DNA): TGTGCCAGCAGCCGGACAGGGGCCACTGAAGCTTTCTTT. The full variable domain, completed using reference TRBV3-1 and TRBJ1-1, is DTAVSQTPKYLVTQMGNDKSIKCEQNLGHDTMYWYKQDSKKFLKIMFSYNNKELIINETVPNRFSPKSPDKAHLNLHINSLELGDSAVYFCASSRTGATEAFFGQGTRLTVV.

This clonotype occurred many times. The rearrangement links TRBV20-1 to TRBJ1-5; tentative D call: TRBD1 (6 bases). CDR3 length: 15 residues. Germline V gives CDR1 DFQATT, CDR2 SNEGSKA (reference sequence). V dropped 0 bases and J dropped 3 bases, with 12 bases sitting between them. The CDR3 nucleotides are TGCAGTGCTAGAGATCGGCAGGGGTACAATCAGCCCCAGCATTTT. Translated: CSARDRQGYNQPQHF.

Ten or more counts support this clonotype. CDR3 residues: CASSLAGTSGREYEQYF. The CDR3 DNA follows: TGTGCCAGCAGCTTAGCCGGGACTAGCGGGAGGGAGTACGAGCAGTACTTC. The V call is TRBV7-9, the J call TRBJ2-7; 16 bases align to TRBD2. The junction had 3 bases not matched to a gene; V was cut back by 0 bases and J by 4 bases. CDR3 size: 17 residues. Germline V gene lookup returns CDR1 SEHNR and CDR2 FQNEAQ (reference sequence).

The J gene is TRBJ2-7, the V gene TRBV4-1; 8 bases agree with TRBD2. V lost 3 bases and J lost 5; bases outside the gene matches: 6. From germline, CDR1 is MGHRA and CDR2 YSYEKL. This CDR3 region has 14 residues. The CDR3 DNA sequence: TGCGCCAGCAGCCAGCTCGGGGGGGGGGACGAGCAGTACTTC. Amino acid sequence: CASSQLGGGDEQYF.

This clonotype was seen many times. V usage is TRBV28 and J usage is TRBJ2-1, with 9 bases aligning to TRBD1. In germline, CDR1 is MDHEN, CDR2 SYDVKM. The CDR3 contains 13 residues. Trimming cost V 8 bases and J 2 bases; bases outside gene matches: 1. The CDR3 coding sequence is TGTGCCAGCCACAGGGGGCCCTACAATGAGCAGTTCTTC. Translation: CASHRGPYNEQFF. The full variable domain, rest sourced from reference TRBV28 and TRBJ2-1, is DVKVTQSSRYLVKRTGEKVFLECVQDMDHENMFWYRQDPGLGLRLIYFSYDVKMKEKGDIPEGYSVSREKKERFSLILESASTNQTSMYLCASHRGPYNEQFFGPGTRLTVL.

This clonotype was recorded at least ten times. The chain carries TRBV6-5 and TRBJ1-5; 10 bases align to TRBD1. Germline V gives CDR1 MNHEY, CDR2 SVGAGI. The CDR3 runs to 16 residues. V was pared by 0 bases and J by 5 bases, with 4 bases of the junction left unmatched. CDR3 residues: CASSYSRGTGDQPQHF. The CDR3 DNA reads TGTGCCAGCAGTTACTCGAGGGGGACAGGGGATCAGCCCCAGCATTTT.